One and the same sample provided the 22 T cell receptor beta chains below, sequenced in a study of cytomegalovirus exposure and HLA in healthy donors. Primers: 60 Vbeta forward and 13 Jbeta reverse. TCRdb's copy holds only in-frame clones and misses some; the assay was immunoSEQ multiplex PCR. Of around 150,000 clones detected, around 72% appear once; the ten largest clones hold around 7%. Sequenced sample: PBMCs. The receptors here all came from a man aged 35 to 55 in good health and CMV-seropositive.

This clone came up a few times. The chain has TRBV5-4 and TRBJ2-1, with TRBD2 matching 13 bases. The CDR3 has 16 residues. J gave up 8 bases and V 6 bases, and 11 bases lay outside the gene matches. Germline-derived CDR1 and CDR2 are SGHNT and YYREEE (reference sequence). The CDR3 bases are TGTGCCAGCACTCGGACTAGCGGGGGCCAATACCATGAGCAGTTCTTC. Amino acid sequence: CASTRTSGGQYHEQFF.

This rearrangement joins TRBV7-3 to TRBJ2-1, with D perhaps TRBD2 (7 bases). Trimming shortened V by 2 bases and J by 4 bases, and 12 bases separated the two germline ends. CDR1 and CDR2 (germline): SGHTA, FQGTGA. The CDR3 runs 15 residues. The CDR3 here is CASSLGGGLYNEQFF. The CDR3 nucleotides read TGTGCCAGCAGCTTAGGCGGGGGCTTGTACAATGAGCAGTTCTTC.

V usage is TRBV6-1 and J usage is TRBJ1-2; no clear D. This CDR3 has 12 amino acids. V was trimmed by 3 bases and J by 3 bases, leaving 5 bases between them. CDR1 MNHNS and CDR2 SASEGT come from the germline V gene. CDR3 coding DNA: TGTGCCAGCAGTGACGGGGACTATGGCTACACCTTC. It translates to CASSDGDYGYTF.

This rearrangement joins TRBV19 to TRBJ1-4; D is uncertain. From germline, CDR1 is LNHDA and CDR2 SQIVND (reference sequence). CDR3 size: 14 residues. V shed 7 bases and J shed 0 bases, with 9 bases lying between them. The CDR3 DNA is TGTGCCAGTACGCCGACTGCAACTAATGAAAAACTGTTTTTT. This sequence encodes CASTPTATNEKLFF.

A single count supports this clone. The CDR3 DNA follows: TGTGCCAGCAGCTTGGAGTTAGCGGGGGCGGCCACCGGGGAGCTGTTTTTT. This encodes CASSLELAGAATGELFF. The rearrangement uses TRBV5-4 and TRBJ2-2, with TRBD2 identical over 9 bases. CDR1 and CDR2 (germline): SGHNT, YYREEE (reference sequence). This CDR3 is built from 17 residues. With 0 bases clipped from V and 4 bases from J, the junction kept 7 bases outside the gene matches.

The chain is built from TRBV4-1 and TRBJ2-5, with 8 positions matching TRBD1. This CDR3 has 17 residues. Germline V gene sequence: CDR1 MGHRA, CDR2 YSYEKL. V trimming: 0 bases; J trimming: 6 bases; junction bases outside the gene matches: 12. The CDR3 loop is CASSQETGTGLSKTQYF. In nucleotides, the CDR3 is TGCGCCAGCAGCCAAGAGACCGGGACAGGACTCTCAAAGACCCAGTACTTC.

The sample holds one count of this clone. The chain employs TRBV27 and TRBJ1-1; possible D gene TRBD1, 6 bases. This CDR3 comprises 15 residues. CDR1 is MNHEY and CDR2 is SMNVEV in the germline V gene (reference sequence). Trimming removed 2 bases at V and 1 base at J, with 11 bases between. CDR3 protein: CASSLKTGRNTEAFF. The DNA of the CDR3 is TGTGCCAGCAGTTTAAAAACAGGGAGGAACACTGAAGCTTTCTTT.

CDR3 sequence (DNA): TGTGCCAGCCGCTGGGCAGGGGCCCACAATGAGCAGTTCTTC. This codes for CASRWAGAHNEQFF. V gene TRBV19 combines with J gene TRBJ2-1; maybe TRBD1 (6 bases). V was cut by 9 bases and J by 5 bases, with 17 bases left in between. This CDR3 is 14 amino acids long. Germline V lookup: CDR1 LNHDA, CDR2 SQIVND (reference sequence). The full variable domain, completed using reference TRBV19 and TRBJ2-1, is DGGITQSPKYLFRKEGQNVTLSCEQNLNHDAMYWYRQDPGQGLRLIYYSQIVNDFQKGDIAEGYSVSREKKESFPLTVTSAQKNPTAFYLCASRWAGAHNEQFFGPGTRLTVL.

The rearrangement uses TRBV27 and TRBJ1-1; the D gene is possibly TRBD1 (5 bases). The V and J ends lost 3 bases and 2 bases respectively, with 10 bases between them. The CDR3 is made up of 14 amino acids. From germline, CDR1 is MNHEY and CDR2 SMNVEV (reference sequence). This CDR3 reads CASSLGPVNTEAFF. CDR3 DNA: TGTGCCAGCAGTTTGGGGCCAGTCAACACTGAAGCTTTCTTT.

The chain employs TRBV7-6 and TRBJ1-6, with D hard to call. V lost 6 bases to trimming and J lost 7 bases, with 10 bases between them. The CDR3 has 13 amino acids. In germline, CDR1 is SGHVS, CDR2 FNYEAQ. This CDR3 is CASRLAPNSPLHF. The CDR3 nucleotides are TGTGCCAGCAGATTGGCCCCCAATTCACCCCTCCACTTT.

The chain couples TRBV6-6 to TRBJ2-7; TRBD1 is a possible D gene (6 bases). V lost 6 bases, J lost 6 bases, and 18 bases lay in between. Germline lookup yields CDR1 MNHNY and CDR2 SVGAGI (reference sequence). CDR3 size: 14 residues. CDR3 region: CASSLIGQTLEQYF. The DNA of the CDR3 is TGTGCCAGCAGCCTGATCGGACAGACTCTCGAGCAGTACTTC.

V usage is TRBV27 and J usage is TRBJ1-1; D remains unclear. The CDR3 contains 14 residues. Germline CDR1 is MNHEY and CDR2 is SMNVEV (reference sequence). V was clipped by 6 bases and J by 1 base, with 12 bases between them. In DNA, the CDR3 is TGTGCCAGCAGCCGAGGTCGACGGAACACTGAAGCTTTCTTT. Translated, it gives CASSRGRRNTEAFF.

The chain links TRBV11-3 to TRBJ2-6; 7 positions match TRBD1. After removal of 5 bases from V and 10 bases from J, the junction contained 17 bases not matched to a gene. The CDR3 contains 17 residues. Germline CDR1 and CDR2: SGHNT and YENEEA. The CDR3 bases are TGTGCCAGCAGCCCCGAGGTGGACAGGAACGACCTTAACGTCCTGACTTTC. As protein: CASSPEVDRNDLNVLTF. The full variable domain, completed using reference TRBV11-3 and TRBJ2-6, is EAGVVQSPRYKIIEKKQPVAFWCNPISGHNTLYWYLQNLGQGPELLIRYENEEAVDDSQLPKDRFSAERLKGVDSTLKIQPAELGDSAVYLCASSPEVDRNDLNVLTFGAGSRLTVL.

This chain links TRBV5-1 with TRBJ1-5; D unresolved. CDR3 length: 14 residues. The V gene's germline CDR1 is SGHRS and CDR2 YFSETQ. V lost 0 bases and J 4 bases, leaving 8 bases between the germline ends. The CDR3 DNA reads TGCGCCAGCAGCTTGGTGGGCGATAATCAGCCCCAGCATTTT. It encodes CASSLVGDNQPQHF. The full variable domain, rest sourced from reference TRBV5-1 and TRBJ1-5, is KAGVTQTPRYLIKTRGQQVTLSCSPISGHRSVSWYQQTPGQGLQFLFEYFSETQRNKGNFPGRFSGRQFSNSRSEMNVSTLELGDSALYLCASSLVGDNQPQHFGDGTRLSIL.

The chain couples TRBV7-9 to TRBJ1-4; 8 positions match TRBD1. The junction had 3 bases not matched to a gene; V was cut back by 2 bases and J by 7 bases. CDR3 length: 14 residues. Germline CDR1 is SEHNR and CDR2 is FQNEAQ (reference sequence). CDR3 DNA: TGTGCCAGCAGCTTAAACAGGGGGACTGAAAAACTGTTTTTT. It codes for CASSLNRGTEKLFF.

This chain uses TRBV6-5 with TRBJ1-1; D is unresolved. Germline CDR1 and CDR2: MNHEY and SVGAGI. The CDR3 has 13 residues. V was trimmed by 0 bases and J by 11 bases, leaving 13 bases between them. Written as DNA, the CDR3 is TGTGCCAGCAGTTACTCGTCGGGTTCCTCGGCTTTCTTT. This gives the protein CASSYSSGSSAFF.

The chain has TRBV2 and TRBJ2-1, with 11 bases lining up with TRBD2. Germline V gene sequence: CDR1 SNHLY, CDR2 FYNNEI. There are 16 residues in the CDR3. Trimming took 5 bases from V and 3 from J; bases not matched to a gene: 6. The DNA for the CDR3 is TGTGCCAGCAGTCGCACTAGCGGGGGTTTCTACAATGAGCAGTTCTTC. The encoded protein is CASSRTSGGFYNEQFF.

Only one count was recorded for this clone. The rearrangement uses TRBV5-1 and TRBJ1-3; the match to TRBD1 covers 7 bases. The junction had 10 bases not matched to a gene; V was cut back by 4 bases and J by 0 bases. CDR1 is SGHRS and CDR2 is YFSETQ in the germline V gene. This CDR3 is built from 17 residues. The CDR3 DNA sequence: TGCGCCAGCAGCCCATTCGGACAGGCCAACTCTGGAAACACCATATATTTT. Translating it yields CASSPFGQANSGNTIYF.

The chain is built from TRBV9 and TRBJ2-5; D is unclear. V was clipped by 0 bases and J by 5 bases, with 8 bases between them. CDR3 length: 13 residues. Germline V gene data show CDR1 as SGDLS and CDR2 as YYNGEE. As DNA, the CDR3 is TGTGCCAGCAGCGTAGCCCCCCTTGAGACCCAGTACTTC. Encoded protein: CASSVAPLETQYF.

This clone has only a few counts. The chain links TRBV5-1 to TRBJ2-7, with a possible D match to TRBD1 (5 bases). Trimming left V 0 bases short and J 2 bases short, with 12 bases between. The CDR3 is made up of 15 amino acids. Germline values: CDR1 SGHRS, CDR2 YFSETQ. CDR3 sequence reads: CASSLEPDSPYEQYF. The DNA of the CDR3 is TGCGCCAGCAGCTTGGAGCCTGACAGCCCCTACGAGCAGTACTTC.

The chain is built from TRBV19 and TRBJ1-5; a weak D match, TRBD1 (5 bases). Trimming pared 3 bases from V and 2 bases from J, leaving 11 bases between. Germline lookup yields CDR1 LNHDA and CDR2 SQIVND (reference sequence). This CDR3 spans 15 amino acids. The CDR3 DNA sequence: TGTGCCAGTAGTATGAAGGGGTTGGGCAATCAGCCCCAGCATTTT. It yields the protein CASSMKGLGNQPQHF.

J is TRBJ1-2 and V is TRBV7-2; 7 bases fit TRBD1. The germline gives CDR1 SGHTA, CDR2 FQGNSA. Losses at the gene ends were 1 base for V and 3 bases for J; bases not matched to a gene: 8. The CDR3 is 16 amino acids. The CDR3 here is CASSLVGTGTDYGYTF. The CDR3 DNA reads as TGTGCCAGCAGCTTAGTGGGCACCGGGACAGACTATGGCTACACCTTC.